This T cell receptor beta chain was sequenced for a study of cytomegalovirus exposure and HLA in healthy donors. The CDR3 runs 13 residues. V was clipped by 1 base and J by 2 bases, with 6 bases between them. CDR1 is SGHNT, CDR2 YYREEE, per germline (reference sequence). The protocol was immunoSEQ multiplex PCR, while the TCRdb copy is restricted to in-frame clones and leaves out a portion. In the table there are some 200,000 clones, about 89% of which are singletons. Study-wide points: According to a subsequent analysis, TCR clusters identified in the first cohort showed a tendency to co-occur across the 100 to 150 validation repertoires. Many donors shared some public TCRs, even though most TCR sequences were rare.

This clone was counted only a few times. The antigen is undetermined. The clonotype originates from a man younger than 45 in good health and CMV-seropositive. This chain links TRBV5-4 with TRBJ1-2, with no clear D. Input material: PBMCs. This CDR3 reads CASSLLQNYGYTF. CDR3 nucleotide sequence: TGTGCCAGCAGCTTGCTGCAGAACTATGGCTACACCTTC.